This T cell receptor (beta chain) was obtained from a study of T cell responses to AZD1222 COVID-19 vaccine. Turning to the study itself: It was second doses at about 4 or about 12 weeks that were pooled. The study, taken as a whole, reports: The sample set comprised mostly white British donors with more females, and clonal diversity was possibly underestimated. After the peak T cell response, and only then, were repertoires sampled. Targeting of unmutated variant regions was reportedly seen in nearly half of spike-specific TCRs.

A remark on this clone: Its antigen is unidentified.

TCRdb's table, derived via immunoSEQ multiplex PCR, lists solely in-frame clones and lacks some. The data show around 160,000 clones, about 93% seen once. CDR3 size: 16 residues. Germline values: CDR1 MNHEY, CDR2 SVGAGI. Trimming cost V 0 bases and J 0 bases, with 12 bases left between them. V gene TRBV6-5 combines with J gene TRBJ2-7, with D unresolved. The receptor's source is an adult in good health. This material consisted of peripheral blood, taken on day 0 of AZD1222 vaccination. CDR3 amino acids: CASSYSTGQRSYEQYF. The CDR3, as DNA: TGTGCCAGCAGTTACTCGACCGGGCAGCGCTCCTACGAGCAGTACTTC.